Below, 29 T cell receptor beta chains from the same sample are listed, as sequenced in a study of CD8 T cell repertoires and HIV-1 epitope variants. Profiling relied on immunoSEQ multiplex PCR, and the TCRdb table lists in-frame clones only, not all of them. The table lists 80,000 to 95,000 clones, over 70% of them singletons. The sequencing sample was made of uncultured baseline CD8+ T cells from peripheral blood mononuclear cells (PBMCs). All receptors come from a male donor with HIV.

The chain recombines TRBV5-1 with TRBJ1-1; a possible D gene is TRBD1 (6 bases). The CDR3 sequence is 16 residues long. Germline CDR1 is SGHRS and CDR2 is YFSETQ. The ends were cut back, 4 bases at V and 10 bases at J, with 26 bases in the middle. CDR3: CASSAGGLGSNQGAFF. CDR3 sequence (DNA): TGCGCCAGCAGCGCTGGGGGGCTGGGGTCGAACCAGGGAGCTTTCTTT. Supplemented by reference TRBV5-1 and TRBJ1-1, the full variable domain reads KAGVTQTPRYLIKTRGQQVTLSCSPISGHRSVSWYQQTPGQGLQFLFEYFSETQRNKGNFPGRFSGRQFSNSRSEMNVSTLELGDSALYLCASSAGGLGSNQGAFFGQGTRLTVV.

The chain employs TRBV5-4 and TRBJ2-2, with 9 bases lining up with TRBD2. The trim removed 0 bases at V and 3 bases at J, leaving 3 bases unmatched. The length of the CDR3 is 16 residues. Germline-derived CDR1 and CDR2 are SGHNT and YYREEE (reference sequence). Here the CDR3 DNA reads TGTGCCAGCAGCTTGGCGAGCGGGAGGCACACCGGGGAGCTGTTTTTT. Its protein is CASSLASGRHTGELFF.

CDR3 sequence reads: CASSRDLENEQFF. Here the CDR3 DNA reads TGTGCCAGTAGCAGGGATTTGGAGAATGAGCAGTTCTTC. V gene TRBV19 combines with J gene TRBJ2-1; a possible D gene is TRBD1 (5 bases). Trimming cost V 6 bases and J 7 bases, with 13 bases left between them. Germline V gene sequence: CDR1 LNHDA, CDR2 SQIVND (reference sequence). The length of the CDR3 is 13 residues.

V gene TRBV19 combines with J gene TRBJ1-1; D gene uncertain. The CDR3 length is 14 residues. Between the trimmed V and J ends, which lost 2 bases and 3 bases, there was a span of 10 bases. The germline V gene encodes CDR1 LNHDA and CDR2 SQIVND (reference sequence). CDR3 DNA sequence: TGTGCCAGTAGTATAAGCAGTCGGGACACTGAAGCTTTCTTT. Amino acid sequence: CASSISSRDTEAFF. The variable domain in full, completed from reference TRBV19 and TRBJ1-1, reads DGGITQSPKYLFRKEGQNVTLSCEQNLNHDAMYWYRQDPGQGLRLIYYSQIVNDFQKGDIAEGYSVSREKKESFPLTVTSAQKNPTAFYLCASSISSRDTEAFFGQGTRLTVV.

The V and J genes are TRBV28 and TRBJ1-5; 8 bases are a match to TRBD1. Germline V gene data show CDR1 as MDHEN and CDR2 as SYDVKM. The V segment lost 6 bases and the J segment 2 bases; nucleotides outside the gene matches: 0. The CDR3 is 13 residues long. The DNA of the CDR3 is TGTGCCAGCAGGACAGGGGGCAATCAGCCCCAGCATTTT. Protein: CASRTGGNQPQHF.

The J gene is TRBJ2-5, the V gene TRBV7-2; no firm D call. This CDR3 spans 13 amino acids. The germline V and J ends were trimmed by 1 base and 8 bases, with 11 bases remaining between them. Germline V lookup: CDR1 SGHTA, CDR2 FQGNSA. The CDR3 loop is CASSLVAERTQYF. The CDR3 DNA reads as TGTGCCAGCAGCTTAGTGGCGGAGCGCACCCAGTACTTC.

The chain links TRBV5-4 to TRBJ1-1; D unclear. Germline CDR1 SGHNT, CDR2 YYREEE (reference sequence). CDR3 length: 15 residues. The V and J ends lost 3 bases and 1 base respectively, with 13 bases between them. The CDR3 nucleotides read TGTGCCAGCAGCTACGGACTGCAGCAGAACACTGAAGCTTTCTTT. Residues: CASSYGLQQNTEAFF.

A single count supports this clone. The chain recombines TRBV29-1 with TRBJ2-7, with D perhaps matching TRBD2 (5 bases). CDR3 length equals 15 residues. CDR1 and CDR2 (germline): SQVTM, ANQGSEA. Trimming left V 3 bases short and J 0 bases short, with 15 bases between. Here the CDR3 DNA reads TGCAGCGTTGATGGAAACCCCACTAGCTCCTACGAGCAGTACTTC. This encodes CSVDGNPTSSYEQYF.

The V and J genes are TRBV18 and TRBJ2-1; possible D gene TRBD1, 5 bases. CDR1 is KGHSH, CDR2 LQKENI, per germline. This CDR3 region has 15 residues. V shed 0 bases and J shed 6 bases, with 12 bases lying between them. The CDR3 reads CASSPPQGRGNEQFF. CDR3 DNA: TGTGCCAGCTCACCACCCCAGGGTAGGGGCAATGAGCAGTTCTTC.

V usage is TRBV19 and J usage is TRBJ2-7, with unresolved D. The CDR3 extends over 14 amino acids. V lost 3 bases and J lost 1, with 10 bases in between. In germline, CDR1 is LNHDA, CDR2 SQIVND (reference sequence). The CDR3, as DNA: TGTGCCAGTAGTATCGCGTCAGTTTCCTACGAGCAGTACTTC. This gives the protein CASSIASVSYEQYF.

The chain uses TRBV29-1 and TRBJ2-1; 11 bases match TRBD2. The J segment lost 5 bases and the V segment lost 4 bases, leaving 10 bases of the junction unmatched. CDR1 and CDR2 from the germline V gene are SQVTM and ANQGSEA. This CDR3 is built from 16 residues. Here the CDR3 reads CSVVGMTSGANNEQFF. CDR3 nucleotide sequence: TGCAGCGTTGTGGGGATGACTAGCGGGGCCAACAATGAGCAGTTCTTC.

The CDR3 DNA reads TGTGCCAGCAGTTTATCCAGGACGAACACCGGGGAGCTGTTTTTT. Translation gives CASSLSRTNTGELFF. The V and J genes are TRBV6-5 and TRBJ2-2, with D uncertain. Germline V gene lookup returns CDR1 MNHEY and CDR2 SVGAGI. This CDR3 has 15 amino acids. Trimming stripped 4 bases from V and 0 bases from J, with 9 bases between.

CDR3 sequence (DNA): TGCGCCAGCAGCCGGGGACTAGCGGGAGGGGACAATGAGCAGTTCTTC. Protein: CASSRGLAGGDNEQFF. The genes are TRBV5-1 and TRBJ2-1, with TRBD2 matching over 16 bases. V was clipped by 4 bases and J by 5 bases; unmatched bases: 3. The CDR3 consists of 16 residues. Germline values: CDR1 SGHRS, CDR2 YFSETQ.

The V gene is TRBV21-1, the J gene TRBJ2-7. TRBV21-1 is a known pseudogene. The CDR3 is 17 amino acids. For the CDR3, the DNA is TGTGCCAGCAGCAACTTGATGGGGGAGATCAGGCTCTACGAGCAGTACTTC. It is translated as CASSNLMGEIRLYEQYF.

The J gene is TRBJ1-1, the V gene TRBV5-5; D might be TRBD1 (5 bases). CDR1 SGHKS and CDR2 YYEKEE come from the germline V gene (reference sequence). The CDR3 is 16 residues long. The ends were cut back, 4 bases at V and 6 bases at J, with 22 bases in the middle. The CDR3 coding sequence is TGTGCCAGCAGCGACCTTAAACAGGCGAGTGTCCCTGAAGCTTTCTTT. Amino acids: CASSDLKQASVPEAFF.

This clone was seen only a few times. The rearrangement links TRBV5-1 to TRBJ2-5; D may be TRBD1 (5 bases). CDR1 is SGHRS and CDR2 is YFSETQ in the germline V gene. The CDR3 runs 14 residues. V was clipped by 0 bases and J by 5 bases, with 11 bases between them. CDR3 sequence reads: CASSLVGAGETQYF. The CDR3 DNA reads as TGCGCCAGCAGCTTGGTTGGGGCCGGGGAGACCCAGTACTTC.

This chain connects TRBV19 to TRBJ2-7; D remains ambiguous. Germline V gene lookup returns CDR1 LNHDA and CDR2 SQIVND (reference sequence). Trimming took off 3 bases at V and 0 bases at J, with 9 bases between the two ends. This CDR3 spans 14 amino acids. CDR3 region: CASSIGPDSYEQYF. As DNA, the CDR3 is TGTGCCAGTAGTATTGGTCCGGACTCCTACGAGCAGTACTTC.

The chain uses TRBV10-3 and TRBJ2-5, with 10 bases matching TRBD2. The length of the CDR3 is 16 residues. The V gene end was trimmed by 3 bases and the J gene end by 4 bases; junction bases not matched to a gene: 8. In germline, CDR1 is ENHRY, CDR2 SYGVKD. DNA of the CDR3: TGTGCCATCAGTGAAAAACAGCGGGAGGGGAGAGAGACCCAGTACTTC. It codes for CAISEKQREGRETQYF.

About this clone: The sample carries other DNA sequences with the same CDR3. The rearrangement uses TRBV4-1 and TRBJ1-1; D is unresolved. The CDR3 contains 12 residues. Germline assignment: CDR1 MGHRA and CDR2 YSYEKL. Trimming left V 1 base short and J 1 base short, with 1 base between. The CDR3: CASSQGNTEAFF. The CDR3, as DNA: TGCGCCAGCAGCCAAGGGAACACTGAAGCTTTCTTT.

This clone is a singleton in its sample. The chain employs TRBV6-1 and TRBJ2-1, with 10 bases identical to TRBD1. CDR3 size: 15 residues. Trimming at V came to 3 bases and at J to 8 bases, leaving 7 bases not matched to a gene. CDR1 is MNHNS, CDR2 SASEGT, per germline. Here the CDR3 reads CASSDHAGTGDEQFF. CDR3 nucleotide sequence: TGTGCCAGCAGTGATCACGCCGGGACAGGGGATGAGCAGTTCTTC.

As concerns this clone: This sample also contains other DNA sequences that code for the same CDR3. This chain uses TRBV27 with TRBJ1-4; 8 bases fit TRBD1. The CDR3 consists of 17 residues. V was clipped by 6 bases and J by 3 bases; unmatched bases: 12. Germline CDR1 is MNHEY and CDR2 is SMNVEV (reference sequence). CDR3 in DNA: TGTGCCAGCAGCCAAGCCGGGTGGGACAGGTCTAATGAAAAACTGTTTTTT. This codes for CASSQAGWDRSNEKLFF.

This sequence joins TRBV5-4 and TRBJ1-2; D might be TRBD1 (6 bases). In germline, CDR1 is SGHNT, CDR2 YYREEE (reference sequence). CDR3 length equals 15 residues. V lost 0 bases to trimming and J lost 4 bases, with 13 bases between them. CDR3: CASSLVGGVLYGYTF. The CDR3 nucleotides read TGTGCCAGCAGCTTGGTGGGGGGCGTTCTCTATGGCTACACCTTC.

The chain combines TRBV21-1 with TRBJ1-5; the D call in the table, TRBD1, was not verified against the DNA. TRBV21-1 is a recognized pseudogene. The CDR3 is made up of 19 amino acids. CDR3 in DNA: TGTGCCAGCAGCCCACTAAACCACAGGGGGGGTGATTGTAATCAGCCCCAGCATTTT. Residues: CASSPLNHRGGDCNQPQHF.

CDR3 DNA: TGTGCCAGCCATAGCGGGCCTGGGGGGATGGAGCAGTTCTTC. Translated, it gives CASHSGPGGMEQFF. This rearrangement joins TRBV19 to TRBJ2-1; 7 bases are a match to TRBD2. Trimming took 9 bases from V and 10 from J; bases not matched to a gene: 15. The CDR3 sequence is 14 residues long. Germline lookup yields CDR1 LNHDA and CDR2 SQIVND (reference sequence).

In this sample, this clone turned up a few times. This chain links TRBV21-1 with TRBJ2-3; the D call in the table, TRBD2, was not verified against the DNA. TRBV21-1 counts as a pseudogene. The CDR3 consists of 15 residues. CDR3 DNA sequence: TGTGCCAGCAGTTCTAGCGGATCGGGCACAGATACGCAGTATTTT. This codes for CASSSSGSGTDTQYF.

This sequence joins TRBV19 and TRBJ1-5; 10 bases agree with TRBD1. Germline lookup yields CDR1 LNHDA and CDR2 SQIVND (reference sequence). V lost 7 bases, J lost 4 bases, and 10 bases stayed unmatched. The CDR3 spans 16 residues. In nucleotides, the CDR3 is TGTGCCAGTACCCCGGGAAGGACAGGGGGGAATCAGCCCCAGCATTTT. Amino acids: CASTPGRTGGNQPQHF.

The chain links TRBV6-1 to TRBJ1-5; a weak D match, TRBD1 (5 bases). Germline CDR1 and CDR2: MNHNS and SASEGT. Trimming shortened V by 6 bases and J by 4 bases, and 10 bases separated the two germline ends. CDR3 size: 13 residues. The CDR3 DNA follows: TGTGCCAGCAGGAGGGGAAAGAATCAGCCCCAGCATTTT. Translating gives CASRRGKNQPQHF.

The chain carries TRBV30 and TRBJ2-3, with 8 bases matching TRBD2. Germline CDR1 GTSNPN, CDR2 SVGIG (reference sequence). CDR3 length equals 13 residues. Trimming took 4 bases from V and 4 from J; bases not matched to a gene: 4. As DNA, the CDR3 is TGTGCCTGGACGGGAGGGACCCCAGATACGCAGTATTTT. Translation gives CAWTGGTPDTQYF.

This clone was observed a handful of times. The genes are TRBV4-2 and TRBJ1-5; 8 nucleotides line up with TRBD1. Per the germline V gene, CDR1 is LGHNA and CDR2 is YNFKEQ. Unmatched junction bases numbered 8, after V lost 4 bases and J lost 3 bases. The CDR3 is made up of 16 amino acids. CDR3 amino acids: CASSRLQGDLNQPQHF. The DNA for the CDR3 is TGTGCCAGCAGCCGCCTACAGGGGGATCTCAATCAGCCCCAGCATTTT.